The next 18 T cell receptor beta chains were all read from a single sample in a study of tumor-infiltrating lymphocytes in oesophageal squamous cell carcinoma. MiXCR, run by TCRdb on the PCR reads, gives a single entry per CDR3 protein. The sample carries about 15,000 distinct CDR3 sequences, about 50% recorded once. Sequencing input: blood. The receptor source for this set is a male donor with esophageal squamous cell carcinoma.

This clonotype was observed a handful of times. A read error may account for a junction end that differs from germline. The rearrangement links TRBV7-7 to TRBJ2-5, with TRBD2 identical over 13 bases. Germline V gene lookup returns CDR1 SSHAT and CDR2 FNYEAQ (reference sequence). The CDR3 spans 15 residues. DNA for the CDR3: TGTGCTAGCAGCTTGGGACTAGCGGGAAGCGAGACCCAGTACTTC. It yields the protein CASSLGLAGSETQYF.

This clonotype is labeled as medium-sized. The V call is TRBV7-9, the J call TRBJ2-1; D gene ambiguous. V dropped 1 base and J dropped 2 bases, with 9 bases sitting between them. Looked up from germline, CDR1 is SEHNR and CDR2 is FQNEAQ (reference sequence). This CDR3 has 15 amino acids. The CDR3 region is CASSLGGVPYNEQFF. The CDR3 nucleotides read TGTGCCAGCAGCTTAGGAGGTGTCCCCTACAATGAGCAGTTCTTC. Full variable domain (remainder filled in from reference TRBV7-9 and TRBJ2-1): DTGVSQNPRHKITKRGQNVTFRCDPISEHNRLYWYRQTLGQGPEFLTYFQNEAQLEKSRLLSDRFSAERPKGSFSTLEIQRTEQGDSAMYLCASSLGGVPYNEQFFGPGTRLTVL.

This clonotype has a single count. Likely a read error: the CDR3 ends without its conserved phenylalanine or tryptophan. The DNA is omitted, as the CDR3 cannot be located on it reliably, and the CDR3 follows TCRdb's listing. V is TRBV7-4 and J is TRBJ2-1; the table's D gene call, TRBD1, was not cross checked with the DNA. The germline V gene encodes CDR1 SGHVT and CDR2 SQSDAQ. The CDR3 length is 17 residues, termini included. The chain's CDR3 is CASSFRQGKTYEQYFGN.

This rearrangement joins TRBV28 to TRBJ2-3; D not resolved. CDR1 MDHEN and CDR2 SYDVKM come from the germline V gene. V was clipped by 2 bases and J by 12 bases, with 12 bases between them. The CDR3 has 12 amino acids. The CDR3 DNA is TGTGCCAGCAGTTTAGTCGCAAGAGGTCAGTATTTT. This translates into CASSLVARGQYF.

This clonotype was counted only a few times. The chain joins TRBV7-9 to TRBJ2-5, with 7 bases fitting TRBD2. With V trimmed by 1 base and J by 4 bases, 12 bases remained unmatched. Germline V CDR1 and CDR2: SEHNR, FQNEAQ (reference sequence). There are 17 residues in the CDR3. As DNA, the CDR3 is TGTGCCAGCAGCTTAGGGTTTGGGGGAGGGCCTCGAGAGACCCAGTACTTC. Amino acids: CASSLGFGGGPRETQYF.

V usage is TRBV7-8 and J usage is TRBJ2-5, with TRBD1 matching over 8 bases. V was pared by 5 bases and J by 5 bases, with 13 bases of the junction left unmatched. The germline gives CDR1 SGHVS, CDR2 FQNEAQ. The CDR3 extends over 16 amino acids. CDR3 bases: TGTGCCAGCAGCCGACTCCCAGGACAGGGTTGGGAGACCCAGTACTTC. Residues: CASSRLPGQGWETQYF.

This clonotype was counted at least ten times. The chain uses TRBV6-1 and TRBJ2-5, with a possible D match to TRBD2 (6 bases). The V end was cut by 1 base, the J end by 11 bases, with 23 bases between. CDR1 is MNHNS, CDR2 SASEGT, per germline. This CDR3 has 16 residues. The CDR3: CASSEGAGSSYNEQYF. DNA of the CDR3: TGTGCCAGCAGTGAAGGGGCGGGGAGCTCCTACAATGAGCAGTACTTC.

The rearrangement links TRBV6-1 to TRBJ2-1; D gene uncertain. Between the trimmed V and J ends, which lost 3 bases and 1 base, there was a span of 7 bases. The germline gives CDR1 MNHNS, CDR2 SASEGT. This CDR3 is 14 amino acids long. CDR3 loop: CASSDGVSYNEQFF. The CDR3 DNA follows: TGTGCCAGCAGTGATGGTGTGTCCTACAATGAGCAGTTCTTC.

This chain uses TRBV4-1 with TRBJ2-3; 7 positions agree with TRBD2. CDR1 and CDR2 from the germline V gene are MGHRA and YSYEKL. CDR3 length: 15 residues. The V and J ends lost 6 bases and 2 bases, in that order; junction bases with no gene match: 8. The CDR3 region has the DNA TGCGCCAGCAGGCCCCTAGCGGTATACACAGATACGCAGTATTTT. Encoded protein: CASRPLAVYTDTQYF.

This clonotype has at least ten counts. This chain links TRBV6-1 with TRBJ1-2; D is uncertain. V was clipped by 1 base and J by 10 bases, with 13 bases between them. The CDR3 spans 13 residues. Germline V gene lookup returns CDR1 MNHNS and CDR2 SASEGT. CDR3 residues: CASSEDYQRDYTF. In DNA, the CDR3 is TGTGCCAGCAGTGAAGACTATCAACGGGACTACACCTTC.

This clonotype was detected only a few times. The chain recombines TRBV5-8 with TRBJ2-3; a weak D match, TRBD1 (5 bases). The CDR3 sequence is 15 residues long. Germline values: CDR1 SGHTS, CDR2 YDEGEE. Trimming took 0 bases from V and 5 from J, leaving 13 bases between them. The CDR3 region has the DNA TGTGCCAGCAGCTTGGTGACAGCTACTATAGATACGCAGTATTTT. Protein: CASSLVTATIDTQYF.

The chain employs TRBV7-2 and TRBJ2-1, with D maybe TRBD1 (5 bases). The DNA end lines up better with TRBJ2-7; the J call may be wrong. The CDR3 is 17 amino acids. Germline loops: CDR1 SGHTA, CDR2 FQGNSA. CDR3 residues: CASSPRSRAAPVREQYF. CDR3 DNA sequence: TGTGCCAGCAGCCCTAGAAGCAGGGCCGCCCCGGTCCGCGAGCAGTACTTC.

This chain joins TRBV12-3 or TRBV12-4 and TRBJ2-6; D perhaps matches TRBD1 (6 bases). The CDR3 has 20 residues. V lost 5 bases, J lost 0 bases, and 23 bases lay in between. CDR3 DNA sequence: TGTGCCAGCAGTATCGATCCGGGACAATGGTTTAGCTCTGGGGCCAACGTCCTGACTTTC. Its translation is CASSIDPGQWFSSGANVLTF.

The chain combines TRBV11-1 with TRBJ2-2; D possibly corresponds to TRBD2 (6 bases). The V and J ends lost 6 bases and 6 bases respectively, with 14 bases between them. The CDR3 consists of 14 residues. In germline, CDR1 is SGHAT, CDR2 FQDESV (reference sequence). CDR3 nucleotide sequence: TGTGCCAGCAGTCGACTAGTGGGAGCCGGGGAGCTGTTTTTT. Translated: CASSRLVGAGELFF.

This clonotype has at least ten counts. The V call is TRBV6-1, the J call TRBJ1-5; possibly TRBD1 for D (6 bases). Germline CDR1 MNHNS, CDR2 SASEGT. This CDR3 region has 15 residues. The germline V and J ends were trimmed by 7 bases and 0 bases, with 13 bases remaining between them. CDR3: CASTLDSYSNQPQHF. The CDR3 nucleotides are TGTGCCAGCACCCTGGACAGCTATAGCAATCAGCCCCAGCATTTT.

Written as DNA, the CDR3 is TGTGCCAGCGCTACTTCTAAGGGGGGCAGGGAGGATCAGCCCCAGCATTTT. It specifies CASATSKGGREDQPQHF. The chain joins TRBV7-9 to TRBJ1-5; D perhaps matches TRBD1 (6 bases). V was cut by 8 bases and J by 5 bases, with 25 bases left in between. The length of the CDR3 is 17 residues. Germline CDR1 is SEHNR and CDR2 is FQNEAQ (reference sequence).

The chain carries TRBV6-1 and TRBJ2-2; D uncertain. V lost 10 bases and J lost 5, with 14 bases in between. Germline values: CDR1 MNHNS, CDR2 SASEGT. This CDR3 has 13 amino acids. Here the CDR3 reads CATTVRPTGELFF. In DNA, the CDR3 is TGTGCCACCACCGTTCGGCCAACCGGGGAGCTGTTTTTT.

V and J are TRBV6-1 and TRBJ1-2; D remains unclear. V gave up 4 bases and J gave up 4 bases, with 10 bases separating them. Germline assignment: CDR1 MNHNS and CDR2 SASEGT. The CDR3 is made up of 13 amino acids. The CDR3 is CASSGGRGYGYTF. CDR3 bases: TGTGCCAGCAGTGGCGGGCGTGGCTATGGCTACACCTTC.